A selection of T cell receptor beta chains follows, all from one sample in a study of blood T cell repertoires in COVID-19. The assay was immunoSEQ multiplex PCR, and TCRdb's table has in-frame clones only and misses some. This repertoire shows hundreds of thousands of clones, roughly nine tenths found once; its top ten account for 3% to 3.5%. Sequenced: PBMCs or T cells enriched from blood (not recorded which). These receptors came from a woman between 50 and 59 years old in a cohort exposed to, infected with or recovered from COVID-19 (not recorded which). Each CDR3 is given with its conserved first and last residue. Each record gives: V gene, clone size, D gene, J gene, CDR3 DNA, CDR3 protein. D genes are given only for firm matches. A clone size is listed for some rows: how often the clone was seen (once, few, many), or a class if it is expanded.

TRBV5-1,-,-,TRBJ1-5,TGCGCCAGGTGGCCCCGAGGGGGTATTTACAATCAGCCCCAGCATTTT,CARWPRGGIYNQPQHF
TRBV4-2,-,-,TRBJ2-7,TGTGCCAGCAGCCAAGCCGCGGGGACCTCCTACGAGCAGTACTTC,CASSQAAGTSYEQYF
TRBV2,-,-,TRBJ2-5,TGTGCCAGCGAAAGGGAGCATGGGACCCAGTACTTC,CASEREHGTQYF
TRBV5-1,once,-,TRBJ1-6,TGCGCCAGCAGCTTGGCAGGTCCTGATTCACCCCTCCACTTT,CASSLAGPDSPLHF
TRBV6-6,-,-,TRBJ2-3,TGTGCCAGCAGCCAGGGCACAGATACGCAGTATTTT,CASSQGTDTQYF
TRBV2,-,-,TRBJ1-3,TGTGCCAGCAGTGAAAATAGCTCTGGAAACACCATATATTTT,CASSENSSGNTIYF
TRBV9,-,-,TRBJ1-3,TGTGCCAGCAGCGTACGGGGGGCCTCTGGAAACACCATATATTTT,CASSVRGASGNTIYF
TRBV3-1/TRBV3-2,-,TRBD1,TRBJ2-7,TGTGCCAGCAGCCAAGGGGGACAGAGCTCCTACGAGCAGTACTTC,CASSQGGQSSYEQYF
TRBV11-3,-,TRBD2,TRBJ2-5,TGTGCCAGCAGCCACGGACTAGCGGGGGGCAGGGGGGAGACCCAGTACTTC,CASSHGLAGGRGETQYF
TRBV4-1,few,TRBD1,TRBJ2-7,TGCGCCAGCAGCCAAACAGGGGGAACCTACGAGCAGTACTTC,CASSQTGGTYEQYF
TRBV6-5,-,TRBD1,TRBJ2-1,TGTGCCAGCAGGTACCGGGACAGGGAGCAGTTCTTC,CASRYRDREQFF
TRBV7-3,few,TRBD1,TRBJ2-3,TGTGCCAGCAGCCCCGGGACAGGAAGCACAGATACGCAGTATTTT,CASSPGTGSTDTQYF
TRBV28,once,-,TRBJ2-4,TGTGCCAGCAGTCCAACAGGCTTGGCCAAAAACATTCAGTACTTC,CASSPTGLAKNIQYF
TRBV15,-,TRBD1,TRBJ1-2,TGTGCCACCAGCAGAAGGACAGGGGCCTATGGCTACACCTTC,CATSRRTGAYGYTF
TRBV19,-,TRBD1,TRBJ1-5,TGTGCCAGTAGTGGGGACAGGGATCAGCCCCAGCATTTT,CASSGDRDQPQHF
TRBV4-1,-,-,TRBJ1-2,TGCGCCAGCAGCCCTGGAGGGGGGGTAAGAGGCTATGGCTACACCTTC,CASSPGGGVRGYGYTF
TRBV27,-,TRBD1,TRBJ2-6,TGTGCCAGCAGTTTAAGGGACAGGCTTCACTCTGGGGCCAACGTCCTGACTTTC,CASSLRDRLHSGANVLTF
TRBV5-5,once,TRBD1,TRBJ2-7,TGTGCCAGCAGCTTGGCCGGGACAGGACTCTACGAGCAGTACTTC,CASSLAGTGLYEQYF
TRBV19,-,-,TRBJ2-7,TGTGCCAGTAGTCCATTGACAGGCTACATCTACGAGCAGTACTTC,CASSPLTGYIYEQYF
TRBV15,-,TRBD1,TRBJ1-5,TGTGCCACCAGCAGATCCACAGGGGGCGAGCAGCCCCAGCATTTT,CATSRSTGGEQPQHF
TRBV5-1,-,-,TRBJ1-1,TGCGCCAGCAGCTTGGTATTTTATCTGGATTCGTCAGACAAGTATTTTTTT,CASSLVFYLDSSDKYFF
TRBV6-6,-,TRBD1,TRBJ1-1,TGTGCCAGCAGTATCCCGCCCGGGACAGGGGACACTGAAGCTTTCTTT,CASSIPPGTGDTEAFF
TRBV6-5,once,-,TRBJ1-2,TGTGCCAGCAGTAGGAGGAGCTATGGCTACACCTTC,CASSRRSYGYTF
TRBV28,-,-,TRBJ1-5,TGTGCCAGCAGTCCGAGTTTGTATCAGCCCCAGCATTTT,CASSPSLYQPQHF
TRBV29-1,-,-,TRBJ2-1,TGCAGCGTTGATTTACAGGGTCGCGAGCAGTTCTTC,CSVDLQGREQFF
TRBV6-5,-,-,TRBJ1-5,TGTGCCACCAAACAGGAGAGAGGCAATCAGCCCCAGCATTTT,CATKQERGNQPQHF
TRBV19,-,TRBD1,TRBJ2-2,TGTGCCAGTTTGGGGACAGGGAGCCCCGGGGAGCTGTTTTTT,CASLGTGSPGELFF
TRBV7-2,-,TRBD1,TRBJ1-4,TGTGCCAGCAGCATAGGACAGGGGGGTGAAAAACTGTTTTTT,CASSIGQGGEKLFF
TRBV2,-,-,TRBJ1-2,TGTGCCAGCAGCCCTACTTCTTATGAGGGCTACACCTTC,CASSPTSYEGYTF
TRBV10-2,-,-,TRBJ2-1,TGCGCCAGCAGTGAGTCGAGGTTGACCTACAATGAGCAGTTCTTC,CASSESRLTYNEQFF
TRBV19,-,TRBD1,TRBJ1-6,TGTGCCAGTAGATCGGGACAGTCCCTCTATAATTCACCCCTCCACTTT,CASRSGQSLYNSPLHF
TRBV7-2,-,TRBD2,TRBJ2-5,TGTGCCAGCAGCCCTCGGGGTAGCGGGGGGACCCAGTACTTC,CASSPRGSGGTQYF
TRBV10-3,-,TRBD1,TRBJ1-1,TGTGCCATCAATAACAGGGGCCCGAACACTGAAGCTTTCTTT,CAINNRGPNTEAFF
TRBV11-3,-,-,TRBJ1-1,TGTGCCAGCAGCTTTACCAGAAACACTGAAGCTTTCTTT,CASSFTRNTEAFF
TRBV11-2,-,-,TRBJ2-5,TGTGCCAGCAGCTTAGTTATGGCAGGTGGAACGGAGACCCAGTACTTC,CASSLVMAGGTETQYF
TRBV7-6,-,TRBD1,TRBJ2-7,TGTGCCAGCAGCTTAGGATCGGGACAGGGCTACGAGCAGTACTTC,CASSLGSGQGYEQYF
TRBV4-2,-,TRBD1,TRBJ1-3,TGTGCCAGCAGCCAAGAATATAAAACAGGGGTCACTGGAAACACCATATATTTT,CASSQEYKTGVTGNTIYF
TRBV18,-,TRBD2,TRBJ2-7,TGTGCCAGCTCACCTCTTAGCGGGGCCAACTACGAGCAGTACTTC,CASSPLSGANYEQYF
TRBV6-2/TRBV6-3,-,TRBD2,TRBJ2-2,TGTGCCAGCAGTTGGACTAGCGGGGGGTCCGGGGAGCTGTTTTTT,CASSWTSGGSGELFF
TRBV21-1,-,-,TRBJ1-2,TGTGCCAGCAGCAAAGCGCTGGAGAGATACTATGGCTACACCTTC,CASSKALERYYGYTF
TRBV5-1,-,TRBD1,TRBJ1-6,TGCGCCAGCAGCTGGACAGGGGGCAGCTATAATTCACCCCTCCACTTT,CASSWTGGSYNSPLHF
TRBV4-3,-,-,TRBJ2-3,TGCGCCAGCAGCCGCAACCCTAGGACAGCTAGCACAGATACGCAGTATTTT,CASSRNPRTASTDTQYF
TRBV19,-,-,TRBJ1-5,TGTGCCAGTAGTGTACCTCAACTTAGCAATCAGCCCCAGCATTTT,CASSVPQLSNQPQHF
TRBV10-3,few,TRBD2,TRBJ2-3,TGTGCCATCAGTTTAGCGGGGGGTGGCACAGATACGCAGTATTTT,CAISLAGGGTDTQYF
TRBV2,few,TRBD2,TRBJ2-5,TGTGCCAGCACCCGAAGCGGGGGAGGTTTGGAGACCCAGTACTTC,CASTRSGGGLETQYF
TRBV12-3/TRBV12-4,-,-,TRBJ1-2,TGTGCCAGCAGTAAACTATACTATGGCTACACCTTC,CASSKLYYGYTF
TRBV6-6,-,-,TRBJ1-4,TGTGCCAGCACCCCCCGGAGCGGGGGTTTTAATGAAAAACTGTTTTTT,CASTPRSGGFNEKLFF
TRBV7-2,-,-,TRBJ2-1,TGTGCCAGCAGCTTAGAATCAGGGCGGGAGCAGTTCTTC,CASSLESGREQFF
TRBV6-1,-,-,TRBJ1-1,TGTGCCAGCAGTGCTTTTGGTTGGGGGCGCGGATCAACTGAAGCTTTCTTT,CASSAFGWGRGSTEAFF
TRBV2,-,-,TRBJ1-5,TGTGCCAGCAGCCCAGTTTCAAGGGGCAGCAATCAGCCCCAGCATTTT,CASSPVSRGSNQPQHF
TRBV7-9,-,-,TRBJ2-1,TGTGCCAGCAGCCCGCGACGGACAGCGAGCTCCTACAATGAGCAGTTCTTC,CASSPRRTASSYNEQFF
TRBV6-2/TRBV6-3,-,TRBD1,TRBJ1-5,TGTGCCAGCAGTCCCGTGGGACAGACCAAGGGCAATCAGCCCCAGCATTTT,CASSPVGQTKGNQPQHF